This T cell receptor (beta chain) comes out of a study of T cells in Graves' hyperthyroidism and ophthalmopathy. Lactation, pregnancy, other autoimmune disease or uncontrolled infection excluded patients. It was RNA transcripts that yielded the amplified TCR beta CDR3 regions. Carried out on the TCR CDR3, a first-round RT-PCR used the HTBI primer set. Via MiXCR, TCRdb re-called the multiplex PCR reads, giving one row per CDR3 protein. The sample has around 500,000 distinct CDR3 sequences; roughly 15% are singletons. The length of the CDR3 is 14 residues. CDR1 SGHVS and CDR2 FQNEAQ come from the germline V gene. Trimming shortened V by 4 bases and J by 9 bases, and 13 bases separated the two germline ends. Ten or more counts support this clonotype.

This sequence originates from a woman aged 25-40 years with Graves' ophthalmopathy. The specimen was blood. This chain connects TRBV7-8 to TRBJ1-6, with D maybe TRBD1 (6 bases). The CDR3: CASSSQGHRSPLHF. The DNA for the CDR3 is TGTGCCAGCAGCTCCCAGGGGCATCGTTCACCCCTCCACTTT.